This T cell receptor (beta chain) is from a study of patients and donors after allogeneic stem cell transplantation. In TCRdb, the RT-PCR reads were re-called with MiXCR into one record per CDR3 protein. The sample shows 200,000 to 250,000 distinct CDR3 sequences, 13% to 15% of them seen only once. This clonotype was found a few times. This CDR3 has 15 amino acids. J lost 4 bases, V lost 6 bases, and 8 bases had no gene match. The germline CDR1 and CDR2 sequences are MNHEY and SVGEGT. The source material was blood, either unsorted or a sorted T cell fraction (not recorded which). The V gene is TRBV6-2 or TRBV6-3, the J gene TRBJ2-1; 8 positions match TRBD2. This TCR was sampled from a human donor who was either an allogeneic HSCT recipient or a stem cell or donor lymphocyte infusion donor (not recorded which). It is not recorded whose cells these are; they may come from a transplant donor. The CDR3 DNA reads as TGTGCCAGCAGGGTGAGCGGGGGCCGTTACAATGAGCAGTTCTTC. This gives the protein CASRVSGGRYNEQFF.